The 2 T cell receptor beta chains below were found in one sample sequenced in a study of blood T cell repertoires in COVID-19. Sequencing was performed with immunoSEQ multiplex PCR; in TCRdb, only in-frame clones are kept and a portion is missing. The data hold around 26,000 clones, with around 93% observed a single time. The sequenced material came from peripheral blood. These receptors all come from a human donor in a cohort sampled during active COVID-19.

This chain uses TRBV6-6 with TRBJ2-7; tentative D call: TRBD1 (5 bases). Germline values: CDR1 MNHNY, CDR2 SVGAGI (reference sequence). CDR3 length equals 13 residues. The germline V and J ends were trimmed by 6 bases and 2 bases, with 11 bases remaining between them. CDR3 DNA: TGTGCCAGCAGAATAGACAGTCCCTACGAGCAGTACTTC. Its translation: CASRIDSPYEQYF.

The chain uses TRBV7-3 and TRBJ1-1; D unclear. This CDR3 spans 15 amino acids. The germline V and J ends were trimmed by 2 bases and 7 bases, with 17 bases remaining between them. Germline CDR1 is SGHTA and CDR2 is FQGTGA. The CDR3, as DNA: TGTGCCAGCAGCTTATCGACCCGAGGATCTCATGAAGCTTTCTTT. It is translated as CASSLSTRGSHEAFF.